This T cell receptor (beta chain) was identified during a study of graft-versus-host responses after intestinal transplantation. In the study overall: Induction with anti-thymocyte globulin, then tacrolimus and steroids for about 3 years, was given to all recipients. General study points: Some patients had graft-donor T cell macrochimerism. In their allografts, the ratios of graft-versus-host to host-versus-graft T cell clones were high.

Germline V lookup: CDR1 MNHNY, CDR2 SVGAGI (reference sequence). This CDR3 spans 12 amino acids. V lost 8 bases, J lost 1 base, and 9 bases lay in between. The data were produced by immunoSEQ multiplex PCR, yet TCRdb's version contains in-frame clones alone and is incomplete. The repertoire includes 89,000 or so clones, roughly 85% of them detected once, and around 0.83% sits in the top ten. A note on this clone: Its antigen remains unknown.

The sequencing here drew on unstimulated CD4+ T cells sorted from spleen or lymph node cells, taken before intestinal transplant. V usage is TRBV6-6 and J usage is TRBJ2-7; D is unclear. The TCR originated in a human donor who received an intestinal transplant. The CDR3 nucleotides are TGTGCCAGCGGCGAGGCATCCTACGAGCAGTACTTC. Translated: CASGEASYEQYF.